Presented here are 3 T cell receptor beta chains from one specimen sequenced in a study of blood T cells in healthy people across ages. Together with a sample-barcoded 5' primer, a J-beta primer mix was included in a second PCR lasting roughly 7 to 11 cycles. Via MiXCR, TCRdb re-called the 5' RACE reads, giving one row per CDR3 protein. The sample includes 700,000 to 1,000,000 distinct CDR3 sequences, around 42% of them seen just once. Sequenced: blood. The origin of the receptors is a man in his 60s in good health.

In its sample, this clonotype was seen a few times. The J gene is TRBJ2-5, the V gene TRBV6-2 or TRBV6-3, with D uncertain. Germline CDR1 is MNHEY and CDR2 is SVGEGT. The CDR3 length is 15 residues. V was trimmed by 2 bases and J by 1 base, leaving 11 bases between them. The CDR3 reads CASSYPPGVQETQYF. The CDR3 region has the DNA TGTGCCAGCAGTTACCCCCCAGGAGTCCAAGAGACCCAGTACTTC.

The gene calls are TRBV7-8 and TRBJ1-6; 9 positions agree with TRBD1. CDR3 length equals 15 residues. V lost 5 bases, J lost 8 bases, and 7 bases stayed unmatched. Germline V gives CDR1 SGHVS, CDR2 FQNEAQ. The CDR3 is CASSQLQGAYSPLHF. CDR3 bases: TGTGCCAGCAGCCAATTACAGGGGGCTTATTCACCCCTCCACTTT. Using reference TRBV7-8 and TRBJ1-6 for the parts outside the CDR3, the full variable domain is GAGVSQSPRYKVAKRGQDVALRCDPISGHVSLFWYQQALGQGPEFLTYFQNEAQLDKSGLPSDRFFAERPEGSVSTLKIQRTQQEDSAVYLCASSQLQGAYSPLHFGNGTRLTVT.

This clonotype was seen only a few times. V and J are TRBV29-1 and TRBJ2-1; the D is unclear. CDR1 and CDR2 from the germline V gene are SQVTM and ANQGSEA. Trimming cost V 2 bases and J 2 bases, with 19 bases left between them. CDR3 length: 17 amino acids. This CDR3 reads CSVEPWLRQRTYNEQFF. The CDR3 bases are TGCAGCGTTGAACCCTGGCTCCGGCAGCGAACCTACAATGAGCAGTTCTTC.